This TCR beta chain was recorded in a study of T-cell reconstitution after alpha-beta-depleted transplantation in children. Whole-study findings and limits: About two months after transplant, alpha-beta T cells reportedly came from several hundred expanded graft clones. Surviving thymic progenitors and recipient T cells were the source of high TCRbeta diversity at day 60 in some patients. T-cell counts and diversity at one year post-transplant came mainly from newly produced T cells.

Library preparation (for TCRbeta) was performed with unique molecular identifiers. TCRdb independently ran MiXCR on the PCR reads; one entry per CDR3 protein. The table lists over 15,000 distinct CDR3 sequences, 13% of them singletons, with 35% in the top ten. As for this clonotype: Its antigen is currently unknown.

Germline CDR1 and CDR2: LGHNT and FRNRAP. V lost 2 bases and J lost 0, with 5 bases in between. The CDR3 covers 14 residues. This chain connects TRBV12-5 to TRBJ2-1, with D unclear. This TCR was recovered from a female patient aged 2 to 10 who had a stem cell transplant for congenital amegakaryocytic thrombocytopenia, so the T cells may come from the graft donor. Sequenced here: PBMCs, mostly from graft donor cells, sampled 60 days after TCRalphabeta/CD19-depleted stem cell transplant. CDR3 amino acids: CASGLLVSYNEQFF. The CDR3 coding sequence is TGTGCTAGTGGTTTGTTGGTCTCCTACAATGAGCAGTTCTTC.